This TCR beta chain derives from a study of cytomegalovirus exposure and HLA in healthy donors (dated by TCRdb to 2016 to 2017). Background on the whole study: In an earlier analysis of 450 to 750 of the donors, 250 to 350 Gb of sequence data and 120 million or so unique TCR beta sequences from roughly 190 million T cells were reported. An early release covering about 600 HLA-typed donors comprised about 310 gigabases of sequencing data and around 80 million unique TCR sequences. Among the roughly 390 genotyped donors, around 81% belonged to the genetic ancestry cluster associated with self-reported Caucasian donors. The study was designed to test whether signatures of past pathogen exposure could be identified by cataloging public T cell receptors. The study used immunosequencing to profile the T cell repertoires of some 600 subjects and linked those repertoires to cytomegalovirus serostatus. A separate validation cohort of approximately 120 different subjects was used in addition to the roughly 700-subject first cohort. To predict cytomegalovirus infection status, the study combined high-throughput TCR immunosequencing, statistical association of individual TCRs with disease status, and machine learning. To study patterns of TCR occurrence, a later analysis re-analyzed previously published TCR beta repertoires from several hundred donors and added high-resolution HLA genotyping. The later analysis used no new phenotypic data to find candidate immune exposures, relying instead on TCR beta sequences and their occurrence across donors. In an earlier analysis of 587 of the donors, high-throughput TCR beta sequencing was used to judge whether each TCR beta V gene segment behaved as functional or pseudogenic. Donor age, sex, ethnicity and CMV serostatus were collected together with the repertoire data. A later genetic analysis used genome-wide SNP genotypes for about 65% of the roughly 670 donors, treating that subset as a discovery cohort. All discovery cohort repertoires had been generated using a single sequencing platform. Both class I and class II loci were covered by HLA typing, at four-digit resolution. The number of donors typed differed by locus, with roughly 620-630 for A, B, C, DRB1 and DQB1, roughly 520 for DQA1, 600 to 610 for DPA1, and 450 to 480 for DPB1. Because of strong linkage in the cohort, roughly five DR-DQ haplotypes were treated as single units for association and clustering. Among 300 to 450 genotyped donors of the cohort, an average of about 240,000 unique TCR beta nucleotide sequences were sequenced per donor, roughly 20% of them non-productive. Beyond this particular receptor, the publication reports: A later analysis found that most CMV-associated TCR beta chains appeared HLA-restricted, with HLA associations seemingly driven largely by CMV exposure. Linkage disequilibrium might explain the correlated functional status among segregating V segments, but an unknown experimental factor could not be excluded. In a later genetic analysis, fewer N-insertions in productive TCRs were reported among donors in an Asian-associated ancestry cluster than the approximately 670-donor mean. A few of the identified cytomegalovirus-associated TCR beta chains were confirmed in vitro to be specific for cytomegalovirus antigens. About 17 rarely observed V segments, including chromosome 9 orphons, were excluded from the earlier analysis of approximately 500 of the donors because counts were too low. A further reported finding was that TCR beta sequences accurately predicted the HLA-A and HLA-B alleles for most subjects in the first cohort. In both the original and validation cohorts, the classifier was reported to diagnose cytomegalovirus status with high specificity and sensitivity. Only TCR beta chains were sequenced in this cohort, and the absence of alpha or paired-chain data limited detectable features. Several of the top co-occurrence clusters appeared to be linked to parvovirus B19, influenza, CMV and Epstein-Barr virus, according to a later analysis. Most TCR sequences were seen in very few donors, while some public TCRs were found in many individuals. It was suggested by the authors that the approach could potentially be generalized to other disease states and immunological phenotypes. For the cohort, immune exposure information was limited to CMV serostatus. Because the 87-base-pair reads could not distinguish some IMGT-functional V segments, including TRBV6-2 and TRBV6-3, those segments were excluded. When HLA alleles, especially DR and DQ, strongly co-occurred, TCR associations were difficult to assign to individual alleles. Compared with equally common non-associated chains, HLA-associated TCR beta chains in a later analysis were more clonally expanded and had lower generation probabilities. A total of 164 TCR beta chains were listed by the study as associated with cytomegalovirus. A group of highly shared sequence variants was considered likely to be a technical artifact of the sequencing pipeline. In a later analysis, TCR association rates were found to vary across HLA loci, with the most associated TCRs seen for DRB1 alleles and the fewest for HLA-C alleles. Because HLA typing was missing for some donors at each locus, association tests included only the typed subset. Roughly uniform sequencing depth across donors was assumed in presence/absence analyses, although this assumption may not hold. Specific HLA alleles were associated with roughly 17,000 TCR beta sequences at a false discovery rate of 0.05 in a later analysis. In a later genetic analysis, a missense DCLRE1C variant was associated with V-gene and J-gene trimming of TCR beta chains, and the association was replicated in an independent cohort. Broadly in line with IMGT annotations, most TCR beta V segments showed up in productive rearrangements about 90% or about 30% of the time in an earlier analysis of a few hundred of the donors.

The CDR3, from cysteine to phenylalanine, totals 18 residues. Only the CDR3 DNA is retained, 54 bases long and in frame from the first base. Via the germline V gene (reference sequence), CDR1 is MNHEY and CDR2 SMNVEV. Compared with germline, V lacks 1 base and J lacks 0 bases; bases without a gene match: 5. The cohort was made up of around 720 healthy bone marrow donors. Cohort members were all nominally healthy when sampled, although unrecorded immune exposures were likely present. The donor was CMV seronegative and was included in the group of approximately 350 seronegative cohort members. Each donor provided a peripheral blood sample, and peripheral blood mononuclear cells were used for TCR beta sequencing. Genomic DNA extraction from the blood cell samples was performed with the Qiagen DNeasy Blood Extraction Kit. Concerning this clone itself: No cognate antigen has been identified for it. No much larger clonotype is one base removed from it; base qualities were not supplied.

The library was produced with the immunoSEQ multiplex PCR assay. For the multiplex PCR, a mixture combining 60 forward primers for TCR Vbeta segments and 13 reverse primers for TCR Jbeta segments was used. Amplification of the CDR3 region of rearranged TCR beta genes was performed with a multiplex PCR assay on genomic DNA. On the Illumina HiSeq System, the amplified TCR beta libraries were sequenced as 87-base-pair reads. Under the source paper's analysis protocol: Across the 500 to 750 repertoires, a later analysis counted tens of millions of unique TCR beta chains, approximately 10 million of which were shared by at least two donors. Raw reads were error-corrected and collapsed into unique sequences with a nearest-neighbor algorithm that merged closely related sequences to remove PCR and sequencing errors. V, D and J gene segments were assigned by aligning CDR3 sequences to IMGT reference sequences. For a sequence to be retained, a match of at least six nucleotides was required to both a V gene segment and a J gene segment. A rearrangement was called productive if the CDR3 had no stop codons and remained in frame with V and J, and every other rearrangement was called non-productive. CDR3 was defined according to IMGT convention as the region running from the second conserved V-encoded cysteine to the conserved J-encoded phenylalanine. Sequences without an unambiguous match to a single V gene segment were excluded from the earlier analysis of almost 600 of the donors. In an earlier analysis of almost 600 of the donors, a V segment was called functional when productive rearrangements were above 56.7%, and segregating when the standard deviation between donors exceeded 5%. A statistical classification framework was built to diagnose cytomegalovirus status from the catalog of TCR beta chain sequences. V and J gene assignment, in a later analysis, came from comparing TCR nucleotide sequences with IMGT/GENE-DB human TR gene sequences. The TCRdist pipeline was used in a later analysis to assign CDR3 sequences and most-parsimonious VDJ recombination scenarios. In a later analysis, every TCR beta chain was defined by the combination of its CDR3 amino acid sequence and its V-gene family, and reads without a unique V-gene family were dropped. In a later analysis, approximately 590 highly shared, low-generation-probability nucleotide sequences were removed to address suspected cross-contamination and a sequencing artifact. For each public chain, a later analysis derived a clonal expansion index from normalized ranks of inferred template counts within each repertoire. Generation probabilities in a later analysis came from a VDJ recombination model fitted to out-of-frame rearrangements, and those results were checked against IGoR. A later analysis scored TCR-TCR, TCR-HLA and TCR-CMV co-occurrence with hypergeometric tests, applying a repertoire-size bias correction to TCR pairs. A later analysis estimated false discovery rates by permuting HLA or CMV assignments 20 times. In a later analysis, co-occurring TCRs were grouped using DBSCAN, with TCRdist sequence similarity added in when clustering inside HLA-allele-positive subsets. For co-occurrence clustering, repertoires with fewer than 30,000 or more than 120,000 public chains were excluded, along with roughly five repertoires with anomalous nucleotide sharing. TCRdb mirrors the immuneACCESS table, restricted to in-frame sequences. Some clones are absent from its copies; in checked studies, under half trace to an unresolved V gene, and the reason for the others is unknown. D and trimming were read from the DNA, whereas the V and J calls and clone size are those reported in that table. Counted in this sample were about 67,000 clones; approximately 67% of them appeared once. The top ten clonotypes cover just over 2% of the sample.

The sample was PBMCs. The rearranged chain carries TRBV27 and TRBJ2-1, with 11 central nucleotides matching TRBD2. The source is a woman in her 30s in good health and CMV-seronegative. DNA sequence: TGTGCCAGCAGTTTATTGACTAGCGGGGTCAGCTCCTACAATGAGCAGTTCTTC. The encoded protein is CASSLLTSGVSSYNEQFF.